Each of the 19 T cell receptor beta chains below was sequenced from the same sample in a study of cytomegalovirus exposure and HLA in healthy donors. Use of 60 Vbeta and 13 Jbeta primers characterized the PCR. The protocol was immunoSEQ multiplex PCR, while the TCRdb copy is restricted to in-frame clones and leaves out a portion. The table lists 150,000 to 250,000 clones, 60% to 85% of them singletons. The sample taken for sequencing was PBMCs. These receptors all stem from a girl aged 5-17 years in good health and CMV-seropositive.

The genes are TRBV6-5 and TRBJ2-4; no clear D gene. Germline lookup yields CDR1 MNHEY and CDR2 SVGAGI. Trimming pared 8 bases from V and 1 base from J, leaving 6 bases between. The CDR3 is made up of 12 amino acids. The CDR3 bases are TGTGCCAGCGGGCAGGCCAAAAACATTCAGTACTTC. The encoded protein is CASGQAKNIQYF.

J is TRBJ2-1 and V is TRBV4-2; 7 bases align to TRBD2. The V gene's germline CDR1 is LGHNA and CDR2 YNFKEQ. The V and J ends lost 2 bases and 2 bases, in that order; junction bases with no gene match: 12. The CDR3 has 18 amino acids. The CDR3 DNA reads TGTGCCAGCAGCCAAACGGCCGCGGGGGACCCCGCCTACAATGAGCAGTTCTTC. Encoded protein: CASSQTAAGDPAYNEQFF.

This chain connects TRBV6-1 to TRBJ1-1, with D possibly matching TRBD1 (6 bases). Trimming stripped 7 bases from V and 6 bases from J, with 15 bases between. From germline, CDR1 is MNHNS and CDR2 SASEGT. The CDR3 length is 13 residues. Here the CDR3 reads CASNVQGLAEAFF. CDR3 nucleotide sequence: TGTGCCAGCAATGTGCAGGGGTTAGCTGAAGCTTTCTTT.

CDR3 nucleotide sequence: TGTGCCAGCAGCCACCAGGGGATTGGGTCCGGGGAGCTGTTTTTT. Translating gives CASSHQGIGSGELFF. V gene TRBV7-2 combines with J gene TRBJ2-2; perhaps TRBD1 as D (6 bases). CDR3 length: 15 residues. V was trimmed by 5 bases and J by 6 bases, leaving 16 bases between them. Germline V gene lookup returns CDR1 SGHTA and CDR2 FQGNSA.

The rearrangement links TRBV10-2 to TRBJ2-1; 8 bases map to TRBD2. The V gene's germline CDR1 is WSHSY and CDR2 SAAADI. V dropped 4 bases and J dropped 6; count of bases not matched to a gene: 5. The CDR3 covers 14 residues. CDR3 coding DNA: TGCGCCAGCAGTGTCGGGGGGGCCGGCAATGAGCAGTTCTTC. Its translation is CASSVGGAGNEQFF.

The V gene is TRBV9, the J gene TRBJ2-5; D may be TRBD1 (7 bases). Looked up from germline, CDR1 is SGDLS and CDR2 is YYNGEE. The CDR3 is 14 amino acids. Deletions cut 4 bases from V and 5 bases from J, with 15 bases between. The CDR3 DNA follows: TGTGCCAGCAGCCCAGGAGCAGGGGGGGAGACCCAGTACTTC. Protein product: CASSPGAGGETQYF. The variable domain in full, with the rest retrieved from reference TRBV9 and TRBJ2-5, is DSGVTQTPKHLITATGQRVTLRCSPRSGDLSVYWYQQSLDQGLQFLIQYYNGEERAKGNILERFSAQQFPDLHSELNLSSLELGDSALYFCASSPGAGGETQYFGPGTRLLVL.

The chain recombines TRBV5-6 with TRBJ2-7; D is perhaps TRBD1 (6 bases). CDR1 is SGHDT and CDR2 is YYEEEE in the germline V gene. This CDR3 is built from 14 residues. Trimming stripped 4 bases from V and 4 bases from J, with 15 bases between. CDR3 nucleotide sequence: TGTGCCAGCAGCAACCCGGGACATGAGTACGAGCAGTACTTC. Translation gives CASSNPGHEYEQYF.

Comment on this clone: A read error is likely, as this CDR3 ends without the conserved phenylalanine or tryptophan. The limits of the CDR3 on the DNA are not certain, so only TCRdb's listed CDR3 is given. The CDR3 protein is CASSADGLGSPFV. The gene calls are TRBV9 and TRBJ1-3. The CDR3 spans 13 residues, counting both ends. Germline V gene data show CDR1 as SGDLS and CDR2 as YYNGEE.

This clone has just one count. The genes are TRBV7-8 and TRBJ2-4; a possible D gene is TRBD2 (6 bases). V dropped 3 bases and J dropped 1 base, with 16 bases sitting between them. From germline, CDR1 is SGHVS and CDR2 FQNEAQ. This CDR3 has 17 amino acids. For the CDR3, the DNA is TGTGCCAGCAGCTTCGTCGGAGGGGCTTTGGCCAAAAACATTCAGTACTTC. It is translated as CASSFVGGALAKNIQYF.

The CDR3 DNA reads as TGTGCCAGCAGCTCCCTGCAGGTTGAAGCTTTCTTT. It yields the protein CASSSLQVEAFF. The chain combines TRBV7-8 with TRBJ1-1; D uncertain. CDR3 length: 12 amino acids. From germline, CDR1 is SGHVS and CDR2 FQNEAQ. V was cut by 4 bases and J by 7 bases, with 10 bases left in between.

A few counts support this clone. The rearrangement links TRBV12-2 to TRBJ1-5. TRBV12-2 is marked as a pseudogene. The CDR3 contains 18 residues. The CDR3 loop is CASRFPQPQAGGNQPQHF. CDR3 coding DNA: TGTGCAAGTCGCTTTCCCCAACCCCAGGCGGGAGGCAATCAGCCCCAGCATTTT.

V is TRBV18 and J is TRBJ2-1, with D hard to call. V was shortened by 3 bases and J by 8 bases, with 5 bases between the two germline ends. CDR1 and CDR2 (germline): KGHSH, LQKENI. The CDR3 extends over 11 amino acids. The chain's CDR3 is CASSPRDEQFF. CDR3 nucleotide sequence: TGTGCCAGCTCACCCCGGGATGAGCAGTTCTTC.

This clone was observed a few times. The chain recombines TRBV10-2 with TRBJ1-5; 7 nucleotides agree with TRBD1. CDR1 is WSHSY, CDR2 SAAADI, per germline. The CDR3 consists of 15 residues. V trimming: 5 bases; J trimming: 0 bases; junction bases outside the gene matches: 4. The chain's CDR3 is CASSKTGDSNQPQHF. The CDR3 coding sequence is TGCGCCAGCAGTAAAACAGGGGATAGCAATCAGCCCCAGCATTTT.

The rearrangement joins TRBV7-6 to TRBJ1-4; maybe TRBD1 (6 bases). V was cut by 5 bases and J by 3 bases, with 13 bases left in between. CDR1 is SGHVS, CDR2 FNYEAQ, per germline. This CDR3 region has 15 residues. The CDR3: CASSQGGSANEKLFF. The CDR3 DNA reads TGTGCCAGCAGCCAAGGGGGATCGGCTAATGAAAAACTGTTTTTT.

The chain recombines TRBV2 with TRBJ2-7; 10 bases are a match to TRBD1. The CDR3 has 15 residues. The V gene end was trimmed by 4 bases and the J gene end by 3 bases; junction bases not matched to a gene: 6. Looked up from germline, CDR1 is SNHLY and CDR2 is FYNNEI. The CDR3, as DNA: TGTGCCAGCAGTGCTGGGACAGGGGATGTCTACGAGCAGTACTTC. Translating it yields CASSAGTGDVYEQYF.

The chain combines TRBV28 with TRBJ2-2, with TRBD2 matching over 12 bases. Germline V gene data show CDR1 as MDHEN and CDR2 as SYDVKM. The CDR3 runs to 17 residues. The J segment lost 4 bases and the V segment lost 6 bases, leaving 9 bases of the junction unmatched. CDR3 in amino acids: CASSPLAGGPGTGELFF. CDR3 in DNA: TGTGCCAGCAGCCCTCTAGCGGGGGGGCCGGGCACCGGGGAGCTGTTTTTT.

This clone was detected a few times. V gene TRBV4-3 combines with J gene TRBJ1-4; D ambiguous. This CDR3 region has 14 residues. V was clipped by 0 bases and J by 8 bases, with 10 bases between them. The germline gives CDR1 LGHNA, CDR2 YSLEER. CDR3 nucleotide sequence: TGCGCCAGCAGCCAAGAACAGATGGTGGAAAAACTGTTTTTT. As protein: CASSQEQMVEKLFF.

V is TRBV11-2 and J is TRBJ1-4; D gene uncertain. The germline gives CDR1 SGHAT, CDR2 FQNNGV. V dropped 0 bases and J dropped 0 bases, with 14 bases sitting between them. The CDR3 loop spans 18 amino acids. For the CDR3, the DNA is TGTGCCAGCAGCTTAGATAGATTGTGGGCCGCAACTAATGAAAAACTGTTTTTT. This gives the protein CASSLDRLWAATNEKLFF.

This clone was observed once. The J gene is TRBJ2-3, the V gene TRBV27; no clear D. This CDR3 contains 13 residues. Germline CDR1 is MNHEY and CDR2 is SMNVEV (reference sequence). Between the trimmed V and J ends, which lost 3 bases and 1 base, there was a span of 5 bases. CDR3: CASSFRGTDTQYF. CDR3 nucleotide sequence: TGTGCCAGCAGTTTCCGGGGCACAGATACGCAGTATTTT.